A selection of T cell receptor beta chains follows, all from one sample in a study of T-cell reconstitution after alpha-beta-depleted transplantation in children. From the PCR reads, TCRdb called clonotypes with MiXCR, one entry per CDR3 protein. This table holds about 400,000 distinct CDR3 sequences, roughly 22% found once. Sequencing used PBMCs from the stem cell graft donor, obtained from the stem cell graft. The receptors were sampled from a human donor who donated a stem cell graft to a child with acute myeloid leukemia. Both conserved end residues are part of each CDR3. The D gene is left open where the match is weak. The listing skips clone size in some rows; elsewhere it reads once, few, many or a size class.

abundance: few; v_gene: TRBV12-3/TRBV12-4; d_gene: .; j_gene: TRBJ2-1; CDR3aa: CASSLGGRSSYNEQFF; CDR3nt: TGTGCCAGCAGTTTAGGTGGGAGGAGCTCCTACAATGAGCAGTTCTTC
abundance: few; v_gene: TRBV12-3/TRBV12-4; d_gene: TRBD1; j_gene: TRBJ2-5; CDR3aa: CASSPGTAETQYF; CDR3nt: TGTGCCAGCAGCCCAGGGACAGCAGAGACCCAGTACTTC
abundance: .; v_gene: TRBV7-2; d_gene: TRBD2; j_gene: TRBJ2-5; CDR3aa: CASTLPGGETQYF; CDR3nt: TGTGCCAGCACCCTACCGGGAGGAGAGACCCAGTACTTC
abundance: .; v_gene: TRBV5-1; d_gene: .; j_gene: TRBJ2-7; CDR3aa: CASSLEGRRMTYEQYF; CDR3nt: TGCGCGAGCAGCTTGGAAGGGCGGAGGATGACCTACGAGCAGTACTTC
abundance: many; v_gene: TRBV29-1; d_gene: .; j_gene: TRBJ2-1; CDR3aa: CSVETSSYNEQFF; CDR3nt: TGCAGCGTTGAAACTAGCTCCTACAATGAGCAGTTCTTC
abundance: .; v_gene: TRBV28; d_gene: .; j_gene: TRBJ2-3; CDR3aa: CASSLFRDPDTQYF; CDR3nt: TGTGCCAGCAGTTTATTCCGAGATCCAGATACGCAGTATTTT
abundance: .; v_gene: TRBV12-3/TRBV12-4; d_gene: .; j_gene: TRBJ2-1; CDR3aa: CASTLFGGVGEQFF; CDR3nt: TGTGCCAGCACTTTGTTCGGAGGAGTGGGTGAGCAGTTCTTC
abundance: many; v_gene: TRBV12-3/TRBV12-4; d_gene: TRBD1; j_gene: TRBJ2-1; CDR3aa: CASSFGTGYNEQFF; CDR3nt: TGTGCCAGCAGTTTCGGGACAGGGTACAATGAGCAGTTCTTC
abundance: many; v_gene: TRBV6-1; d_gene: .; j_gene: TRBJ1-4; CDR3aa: CASSPGPDASEKLFF; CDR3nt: TGTGCCAGCAGTCCCGGGCCAGACGCGAGTGAAAAACTGTTTTTT
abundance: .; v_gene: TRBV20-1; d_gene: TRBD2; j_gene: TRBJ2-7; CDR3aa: CSATSGRAGYEQYF; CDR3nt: TGCAGTGCTACCAGCGGGAGAGCTGGATACGAGCAGTACTTC
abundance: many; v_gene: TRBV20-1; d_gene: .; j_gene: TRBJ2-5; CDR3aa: CSARPKRVETQYF; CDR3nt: TGCAGTGCTAGACCTAAGCGGGTGGAGACCCAGTACTTC
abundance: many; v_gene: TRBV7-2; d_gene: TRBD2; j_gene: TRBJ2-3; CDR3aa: CASSLAAGGADTQYF; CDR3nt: TGTGCCAGCAGCTTAGCCGCGGGAGGGGCAGATACGCAGTATTTT
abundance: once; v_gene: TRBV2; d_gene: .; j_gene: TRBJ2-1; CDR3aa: CASSRTGRYEQFF; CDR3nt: TGTGCCAGCAGTCGGACGGGTCGGTATGAGCAGTTCTTC
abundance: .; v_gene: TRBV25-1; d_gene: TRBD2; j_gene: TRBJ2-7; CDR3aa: CATSLAGGNTHEQYF; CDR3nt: TGTGCCACCAGCTTAGCGGGAGGAAATACCCACGAGCAGTACTTC
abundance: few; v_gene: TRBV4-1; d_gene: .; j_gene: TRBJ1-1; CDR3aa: CASSHINTEAFF; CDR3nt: TGCGCCAGCAGCCATATCAACACTGAAGCTTTCTTT
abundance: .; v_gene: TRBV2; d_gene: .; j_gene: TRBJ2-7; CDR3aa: CASSSPNYEQYF; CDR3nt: TGTGCCAGCAGTTCGCCTAACTACGAGCAGTACTTC
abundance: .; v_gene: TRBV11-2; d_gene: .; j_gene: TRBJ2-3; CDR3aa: CASSRSVLGNTQYF; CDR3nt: TGTGCCAGCAGCCGATCCGTCTTGGGTAATACGCAGTATTTT
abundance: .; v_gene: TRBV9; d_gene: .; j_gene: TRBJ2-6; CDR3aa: CASSVAPGQGGAGANVLTF; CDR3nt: TGTGCCAGCAGCGTAGCCCCCGGACAGGGAGGGGCTGGGGCCAACGTCCTGACTTTC
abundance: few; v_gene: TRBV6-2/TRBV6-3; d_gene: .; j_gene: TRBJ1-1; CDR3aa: CASSVIQGQAFF; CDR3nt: TGTGCCAGCAGTGTGATACAGGGACAAGCTTTCTTT
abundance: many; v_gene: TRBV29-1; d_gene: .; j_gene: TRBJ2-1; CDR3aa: CSAHGGGYNEQFF; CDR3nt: TGCAGCGCGCATGGAGGGGGGTACAATGAGCAGTTCTTC
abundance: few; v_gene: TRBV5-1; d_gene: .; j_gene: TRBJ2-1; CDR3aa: CASSLWAGGTPTAFF; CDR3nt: .
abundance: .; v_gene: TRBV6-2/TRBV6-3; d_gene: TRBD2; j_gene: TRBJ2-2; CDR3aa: CASSYLRERGNTGELFF; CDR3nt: TGTGCCAGCAGTTACTTGCGGGAGAGGGGGAACACCGGGGAGCTGTTTTTT
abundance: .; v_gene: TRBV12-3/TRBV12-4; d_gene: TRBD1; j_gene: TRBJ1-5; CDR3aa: CASTPPGQDGQPQHF; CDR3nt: TGTGCCAGCACCCCTCCCGGACAGGACGGGCAGCCCCAGCATTTT